These 21 T cell receptor beta chains originate from one sample sequenced in a study of T cells after yellow fever vaccination. In TCRdb, the 5' RACE reads were re-called with MiXCR into one record per CDR3 protein. The sample holds fewer than 500,000 distinct CDR3 sequences, approximately 18% seen once. This sample comprised PBMCs, obtained before the yellow fever booster vaccination. These receptors all stem from a young man who received the YFV17D yellow fever vaccine.

This clonotype was counted only a few times. V gene TRBV5-1 combines with J gene TRBJ2-2; 8 bases match TRBD1. Germline V gene lookup returns CDR1 SGHRS and CDR2 YFSETQ. V trimming: 3 bases; J trimming: 2 bases; junction bases outside the gene matches: 3. This CDR3 has 15 residues. Here the CDR3 DNA reads TGCGCCAGCAGCTCGGGACAGGATAACACCGGGGAGCTGTTTTTT. Amino acid sequence: CASSSGQDNTGELFF.

The V call is TRBV11-2, the J call TRBJ2-3, with 8 bases that match TRBD2. CDR1 is SGHAT and CDR2 is FQNNGV in the germline V gene. The ends lost 5 bases at V and 2 bases at J; junction bases unmatched: 9. This CDR3 is built from 16 residues. This CDR3 is CASSTIAGNPTDTQYF. CDR3 DNA: TGTGCCAGCAGCACCATAGCGGGAAACCCCACAGATACGCAGTATTTT.

Ten or more counts support this clonotype. The rearrangement uses TRBV6-5 and TRBJ2-3; no reliable D call. With 3 bases removed from V and 1 base from J, the gap between germline ends came to 8 bases. Germline V gives CDR1 MNHEY, CDR2 SVGAGI. CDR3 length: 14 amino acids. As DNA, the CDR3 is TGTGCCAGCAGTTATCTAACAGGCACAGATACGCAGTATTTT. Protein sequence: CASSYLTGTDTQYF.

CDR3 sequence: CSVVISSDYSNQPQHF. The CDR3 bases are TGCAGCGTTGTGATCTCGAGTGATTATAGCAATCAGCCCCAGCATTTT. The chain couples TRBV29-1 to TRBJ1-5; D uncertain. Trimming cost V 4 bases and J 0 bases, with 16 bases left between them. From germline, CDR1 is SQVTM and CDR2 ANQGSEA. The CDR3 has 16 residues.

The chain recombines TRBV15 with TRBJ1-2; a possible D gene is TRBD1 (6 bases). The CDR3 contains 13 residues. Germline CDR1 reads LNHNV; CDR2 reads YYDKDF (reference sequence). V lost 4 bases, J lost 2 bases, and 8 bases lay in between. CDR3: CATSIQGNYGYTF. CDR3 DNA: TGTGCCACCAGCATTCAGGGGAACTATGGCTACACCTTC.

This chain joins TRBV9 and TRBJ2-2, with 10 bases aligning to TRBD1. Germline CDR1 reads SGDLS; CDR2 reads YYNGEE. This CDR3 is built from 17 residues. With V trimmed by 3 bases and J by 5 bases, 10 bases remained unmatched. The CDR3 region is CASSANEGQGMTGELFF. The CDR3 DNA sequence: TGTGCCAGCAGCGCGAATGAGGGACAGGGGATGACCGGGGAGCTGTTTTTT. The complete variable domain, with remaining parts taken from reference TRBV9 and TRBJ2-2, reads DSGVTQTPKHLITATGQRVTLRCSPRSGDLSVYWYQQSLDQGLQFLIQYYNGEERAKGNILERFSAQQFPDLHSELNLSSLELGDSALYFCASSANEGQGMTGELFFGEGSRLTVL.

The genes are TRBV5-6 and TRBJ1-6, with TRBD1 identical over 7 bases. Germline CDR1 reads SGHDT; CDR2 reads YYEEEE. J lost 6 bases, V lost 4 bases, and 10 bases had no gene match. This CDR3 is built from 16 residues. The DNA for the CDR3 is TGTGCCAGCAGCGGGCGCCTGGGACAGCTTAATTCACCCCTCCACTTT. Residues: CASSGRLGQLNSPLHF. The whole variable domain, remainder taken from reference TRBV5-6 and TRBJ1-6, is DAGVTQSPTHLIKTRGQQVTLRCSPKSGHDTVSWYQQALGQGPQFIFQYYEEEERQRGNFPDRFSGHQFPNYSSELNVNALLLGDSALYLCASSGRLGQLNSPLHFGNGTRLTVT.

This clonotype has just a few counts. The V and J genes are TRBV7-3 and TRBJ2-3; D not certain. The germline CDR1 and CDR2 sequences are SGHTA and FQGTGA. This CDR3 spans 13 amino acids. The germline V and J ends were trimmed by 3 bases and 5 bases, with 9 bases remaining between them. The CDR3 here is CASSFNPLDTQYF. CDR3 nucleotides: TGTGCCAGCAGCTTCAACCCCCTAGATACGCAGTATTTT.

This clonotype turned up a few times. V gene TRBV12-3 or TRBV12-4 combines with J gene TRBJ1-2, with D perhaps matching TRBD1 (6 bases). The ends were cut back, 10 bases at V and 10 bases at J, with 19 bases in the middle. CDR3 size: 12 residues. The CDR3 reads CATWAGAGAYTF. The CDR3 DNA follows: TGTGCCACGTGGGCAGGGGCAGGAGCCTACACCTTC.

This clonotype has only a few counts. This chain uses TRBV10-3 with TRBJ2-5; a possible D gene is TRBD1 (5 bases). Trimming took 7 bases from V and 2 from J, leaving 11 bases between them. The length of the CDR3 is 13 residues. The germline CDR1 and CDR2 sequences are ENHRY and SYGVKD. This CDR3 is CAIMGQGQETQYF. CDR3 sequence (DNA): TGTGCCATCATGGGCCAGGGACAAGAGACCCAGTACTTC.

This clonotype was seen only a few times. The chain employs TRBV6-2 or TRBV6-3 and TRBJ2-3; D ambiguous. CDR3 length equals 17 residues. Trimming pared 7 bases from V and 0 bases from J, leaving 20 bases between. Germline assignment: CDR1 MNHEY and CDR2 SVGEGT. CDR3: CASKELSQGPSTDTQYF. CDR3 coding DNA: TGTGCCAGCAAAGAATTAAGCCAAGGCCCTAGCACAGATACGCAGTATTTT.

This clonotype was seen a few times. This chain uses TRBV6-5 with TRBJ1-2, with a possible D match to TRBD1 (6 bases). Germline V gene lookup returns CDR1 MNHEY and CDR2 SVGAGI. There are 15 residues in the CDR3. V was pared by 2 bases and J by 4 bases, with 14 bases between. The CDR3 DNA reads TGTGCCAGCAGTTACAATCAGGGGCTCGGCTATGGCTACACCTTC. Its protein is CASSYNQGLGYGYTF.

This clonotype occurred a few times. The CDR3 nucleotides read TGCAGTGCTAAGGGACATGCAGGGGGTCAGCCCCAGCATTTT. This gives the protein CSAKGHAGGQPQHF. V and J are TRBV20-1 and TRBJ1-5; 7 nucleotides align to TRBD1. Per germline, CDR1 DFQATT and CDR2 SNEGSKA (reference sequence). V shed 4 bases and J 6 bases; nucleotides not matched to a gene: 9. CDR3 length: 14 amino acids.

This clonotype was recorded a few times. This chain links TRBV9 with TRBJ1-6; 8 bases line up with TRBD1. The CDR3 is 15 residues long. Unmatched junction bases numbered 8, after V lost 6 bases and J lost 6 bases. Per germline, CDR1 SGDLS and CDR2 YYNGEE. This CDR3 reads CASTEQGEVNSPLHF. CDR3 bases: TGTGCCAGCACCGAACAGGGGGAGGTTAATTCACCCCTCCACTTT.

This sequence joins TRBV5-1 and TRBJ2-3; D not certain. The V gene's germline CDR1 is SGHRS and CDR2 YFSETQ. Between the trimmed V and J ends, which lost 0 bases and 0 bases, there was a span of 11 bases. The CDR3 runs to 16 residues. In DNA, the CDR3 is TGCGCCAGCAGCTTGGGGATTTCCGCTAGCACAGATACGCAGTATTTT. Its translation: CASSLGISASTDTQYF.

V gene TRBV20-1 combines with J gene TRBJ2-1, with a weak D call TRBD2 (5 bases). This CDR3 comprises 13 residues. V lost 6 bases, J lost 7 bases, and 16 bases lay in between. Germline loops: CDR1 DFQATT, CDR2 SNEGSKA (reference sequence). This CDR3 reads CSAPRPQRNEQFF. The CDR3 DNA reads as TGCAGTGCCCCGAGACCTCAGCGGAATGAGCAGTTCTTC.

The table lists this clonotype with a few counts. The rearrangement links TRBV20-1 to TRBJ2-7, with TRBD1 as a possible D gene (6 bases). Trimming shortened V by 3 bases and J by 7 bases, and 13 bases separated the two germline ends. Germline CDR1 and CDR2: DFQATT and SNEGSKA (reference sequence). The CDR3 length is 12 residues. The CDR3: CSASLRGWEQYV. CDR3 DNA: TGCAGTGCTAGTCTCAGGGGTTGGGAGCAGTACGTC.

This chain connects TRBV19 to TRBJ1-5; D call uncertain. Germline values: CDR1 LNHDA, CDR2 SQIVND (reference sequence). CDR3 length: 15 amino acids. Trimming removed 6 bases from V and 7 bases from J, with 19 bases in between. This chain's CDR3 is CASRALLRGEQPQHF. The CDR3 DNA follows: TGTGCCAGTAGGGCGCTTCTAAGAGGTGAGCAGCCCCAGCATTTT.

The chain carries TRBV18 and TRBJ1-2; D gene unclear. The CDR3 has 13 amino acids. Trimming removed 1 base at V and 4 bases at J, with 7 bases between. CDR1 KGHSH and CDR2 LQKENI come from the germline V gene. The CDR3 DNA is TGTGCCAGCTCACCACGAGGGCTCTATGGCTACACCTTC. It yields the protein CASSPRGLYGYTF.

This clonotype was detected ten times or more. The V gene is TRBV3-1, the J gene TRBJ2-6; no clear D. Germline V lookup: CDR1 LGHDT, CDR2 YNNKEL (reference sequence). The CDR3 length is 13 residues. V shed 7 bases and J shed 0 bases, with 4 bases lying between them. The CDR3 spells CASTSSGANVLTF. The CDR3 coding sequence is TGTGCCAGCACCTCCTCTGGGGCCAACGTCCTGACTTTC.

This clonotype was observed a handful of times. The chain is built from TRBV12-3 or TRBV12-4 and TRBJ2-5; 7 nucleotides align to TRBD1. With V trimmed by 6 bases and J by 3 bases, 10 bases remained unmatched. The length of the CDR3 is 15 residues. CDR3 bases: TGTGCCAGCAGGGTCTCCGGGACAGTAAAAGAGACCCAGTACTTC. This encodes CASRVSGTVKETQYF.